These 29 T cell receptor beta chains share one sample of origin, sequenced in a study of blood T cell repertoires in COVID-19. Data came from immunoSEQ multiplex PCR; TCRdb stores just in-frame clones and leaves some out. The table lists roughly 400,000 clones, 90% of them singletons. Sequenced material: PBMCs or T cells enriched from blood (not recorded which). These receptors were collected from a man younger than 30 who had recovered from COVID-19.

V usage is TRBV12-3 or TRBV12-4 and J usage is TRBJ1-1, with TRBD1 matching over 7 bases. The CDR3 is 13 residues long. With 4 bases clipped from V and 12 bases from J, the junction kept 11 bases outside the gene matches. The CDR3 protein is CASSSRQGKGTFF. Written as DNA, the CDR3 is TGTGCCAGCAGTTCTAGACAGGGTAAGGGAACTTTCTTT.

Concerning this clone: One junction end does not reproduce the germline sequence, and a read error may be involved. The rearrangement joins TRBV20-1 to TRBJ1-4; tentatively, D is TRBD1 (5 bases). CDR3 length: 10 residues. The germline V gene has CDR1 DFQATT and CDR2 SNEGSKA (reference sequence). The CDR3 DNA sequence: TGCAGTGCAACCCCCGGGACGGGAGCTTTT. Its protein product is CSATPGTGAF.

Comments on this clone: This specimen includes other DNA sequences encoding the same CDR3. V is TRBV3-1 (or the pseudogene TRBV3-2) and J is TRBJ2-7; 9 nucleotides line up with TRBD2. From germline, CDR1 is LGHDT and CDR2 YNNKEL (reference sequence). V dropped 1 base and J dropped 2; count of bases not matched to a gene: 6. The CDR3 covers 16 residues. The CDR3 region has the DNA TGTGCCAGCAGCCAAGTCCGCCTAGCGGGGACCTACGAGCAGTACTTC. It yields the protein CASSQVRLAGTYEQYF.

The rearrangement links TRBV15 to TRBJ2-3; D may be TRBD1 (6 bases). This CDR3 has 16 amino acids. Looked up from germline, CDR1 is LNHNV and CDR2 is YYDKDF (reference sequence). The V end was cut by 0 bases, the J end by 1 base, with 11 bases between. CDR3 in DNA: TGTGCCACCAGCAGAGATCCGACAGGAGGCACAGATACGCAGTATTTT. Protein product: CATSRDPTGGTDTQYF.

This clone was counted only a few times. This chain uses TRBV12-3 or TRBV12-4 with TRBJ1-2, with D unresolved. This CDR3 contains 12 residues. Trimming cost V 1 base and J 8 bases, with 8 bases left between them. CDR3 residues: CASSLGMGGYTF. The CDR3 DNA sequence: TGTGCCAGCAGTTTAGGCATGGGCGGCTACACCTTC.

This rearrangement joins TRBV28 to TRBJ2-2; D call uncertain. The germline gives CDR1 MDHEN, CDR2 SYDVKM. V lost 2 bases to trimming and J lost 4 bases, with 8 bases between them. This CDR3 contains 14 residues. The CDR3 DNA is TGTGCCAGCAGTTTAGGAGTGTTCACCGGGGAGCTGTTTTTT. It yields the protein CASSLGVFTGELFF.

The gene calls are TRBV24-1 and TRBJ2-3; D possibly corresponds to TRBD1 (5 bases). The CDR3 is 18 residues long. The germline V and J ends were trimmed by 9 bases and 0 bases, with 24 bases remaining between them. Germline V CDR1 and CDR2: KGHDR, SFDVKD. The CDR3 coding sequence is TGTGCCACCGGAAGATCCCAACAGGAGCCAAACAGCACAGATACGCAGTATTTT. Translated, it gives CATGRSQQEPNSTDTQYF.

This clone was seen a few times. The chain links TRBV19 to TRBJ1-1, with TRBD1 identical over 9 bases. Germline CDR1 is LNHDA and CDR2 is SQIVND (reference sequence). The V gene end was trimmed by 5 bases and the J gene end by 1 base; junction bases not matched to a gene: 5. The CDR3 consists of 15 residues. CDR3 DNA sequence: TGTGCCAGTAGTCCCCGACAGGGGGGGAACACTGAAGCTTTCTTT. This codes for CASSPRQGGNTEAFF. Variable domain in full (rest from reference TRBV19 and TRBJ1-1): DGGITQSPKYLFRKEGQNVTLSCEQNLNHDAMYWYRQDPGQGLRLIYYSQIVNDFQKGDIAEGYSVSREKKESFPLTVTSAQKNPTAFYLCASSPRQGGNTEAFFGQGTRLTVV.

The J gene is TRBJ2-3, the V gene TRBV14; 7 nucleotides line up with TRBD2. Germline-derived CDR1 and CDR2 are SGHDN and FVKESK. V gave up 3 bases and J gave up 5 bases; unmatched junction bases: 8. This CDR3 has 15 amino acids. DNA for the CDR3: TGTGCCAGCAGCCACATCGGGGGGACTGGAGATACGCAGTATTTT. Its protein product is CASSHIGGTGDTQYF. The full variable domain, its missing parts supplied by reference TRBV14 and TRBJ2-3, is EAGVTQFPSHSVIEKGQTVTLRCDPISGHDNLYWYRRVMGKEIKFLLHFVKESKQDESGMPNNRFLAERTGGTYSTLKVQPAELEDSGVYFCASSHIGGTGDTQYFGPGTRLTVL.

The rearrangement joins TRBV5-4 to TRBJ2-1, with D tentatively TRBD1 (5 bases). There are 14 residues in the CDR3. The V and J ends lost 0 bases and 6 bases respectively, with 10 bases between them. Germline V gene lookup returns CDR1 SGHNT and CDR2 YYREEE (reference sequence). CDR3 in amino acids: CASSLGGQSNEQFF. In DNA form, the CDR3 reads TGTGCCAGCAGCTTGGGTGGACAAAGCAATGAGCAGTTCTTC. Using reference TRBV5-4 and TRBJ2-1 for the parts outside the CDR3, the full variable domain is ETGVTQSPTHLIKTRGQQVTLRCSSQSGHNTVSWYQQALGQGPQFIFQYYREEENGRGNFPPRFSGLQFPNYSSELNVNALELDDSALYLCASSLGGQSNEQFFGPGTRLTVL.

Notes on this clone: Other nucleotide sequences from this sample produce the same CDR3. CDR3 DNA sequence: TGTGCCAGCAGTTCAACAGGGAACTATGGCTACACCTTC. Encoded protein: CASSSTGNYGYTF. The chain employs TRBV12-3 or TRBV12-4 and TRBJ1-2, with a weak D call TRBD1 (6 bases). This CDR3 is built from 13 residues. V lost 4 bases to trimming and J lost 2 bases, with 8 bases between them.

The chain is built from TRBV5-4 and TRBJ1-2; weak D call: TRBD1 (6 bases). V was pared by 0 bases and J by 2 bases, with 8 bases between. The germline gives CDR1 SGHNT, CDR2 YYREEE (reference sequence). The CDR3 spans 14 residues. CDR3 bases: TGTGCCAGCAGCTTGGAGCAGGGGAACTATGGCTACACCTTC. Its translation is CASSLEQGNYGYTF.

The V and J genes are TRBV5-1 and TRBJ2-1, with 9 bases that match TRBD1. Trimming cost V 0 bases and J 6 bases; bases outside gene matches: 13. CDR3 length: 18 amino acids. CDR1 SGHRS and CDR2 YFSETQ come from the germline V gene. The CDR3, as DNA: TGCGCCAGCAGCTTGGCCCCACAGGGGGCGGTGATGGCCAATGAGCAGTTCTTC. Its translation is CASSLAPQGAVMANEQFF.

This chain uses TRBV2 with TRBJ1-4; TRBD1 matches at 8 bases. CDR1 and CDR2 from the germline V gene are SNHLY and FYNNEI. This CDR3 has 14 residues. Trimming cost V 6 bases and J 7 bases; bases outside gene matches: 7. In DNA, the CDR3 is TGTGCCAGCAGCCAAGGACAGGGCGGTGAAAAACTGTTTTTT. Translation gives CASSQGQGGEKLFF.

This chain joins TRBV28 and TRBJ1-2; 7 bases fit TRBD1. Losses at the gene ends were 7 bases for V and 1 base for J; bases not matched to a gene: 9. Germline V lookup: CDR1 MDHEN, CDR2 SYDVKM. The CDR3 has 15 residues. The DNA of the CDR3 is TGTGCCAGCACTCACCTGGACAGGAATAACTATGGCTACACCTTC. It codes for CASTHLDRNNYGYTF.

The chain carries TRBV2 and TRBJ1-1; D is uncertain. The V end was cut by 6 bases, the J end by 4 bases, with 18 bases between. The CDR3 sequence is 15 residues long. The V gene's germline CDR1 is SNHLY and CDR2 FYNNEI. The CDR3 loop reads CASRDSGGKGTEAFF. The CDR3 DNA follows: TGTGCCAGCAGGGATAGTGGAGGGAAGGGCACTGAAGCTTTCTTT.

This clone was found many times. This chain joins TRBV10-1 and TRBJ1-2; TRBD1 matches at 7 bases. The CDR3 consists of 14 residues. CDR1 is WNHNN, CDR2 SYGVQD, per germline (reference sequence). Losses at the gene ends were 0 bases for V and 4 bases for J; bases not matched to a gene: 2. CDR3 region: CASSESSGGYGYTF. The CDR3, as DNA: TGCGCCAGCAGTGAGTCCTCAGGGGGCTATGGCTACACCTTC.

V usage is TRBV10-2 and J usage is TRBJ2-3; 10 bases are shared with TRBD2. The CDR3 runs to 17 residues. With 4 bases clipped from V and 5 bases from J, the junction kept 12 bases outside the gene matches. Germline assignment: CDR1 WSHSY and CDR2 SAAADI. Here the CDR3 DNA reads TGCGCCAGCAGTGCTCGGGGAGCGGGAGGGCCCGGAGATACGCAGTATTTT. This sequence encodes CASSARGAGGPGDTQYF.

The chain recombines TRBV5-4 with TRBJ2-7; the match to TRBD1 covers 9 bases. This CDR3 has 13 amino acids. The junction had 4 bases not matched to a gene; V was cut back by 3 bases and J by 6 bases. Germline V CDR1 and CDR2: SGHNT, YYREEE (reference sequence). The CDR3 nucleotides are TGTGCCAGCAGCTGGGGACAGGGCGGCGAGCAGTACTTC. It codes for CASSWGQGGEQYF.

The gene calls are TRBV19 and TRBJ2-3, with D tentatively TRBD1 (6 bases). The CDR3 spans 16 residues. Trimming cost V 1 base and J 0 bases, with 11 bases left between them. The germline V gene has CDR1 LNHDA and CDR2 SQIVND (reference sequence). Here the CDR3 DNA reads TGTGCCAGTAGTATAGGTGTAGGGACAAGCACAGATACGCAGTATTTT. Translation: CASSIGVGTSTDTQYF.

This clone was recorded once. The chain joins TRBV2 to TRBJ2-3; the D gene is possibly TRBD2 (5 bases). V shed 2 bases and J shed 8 bases, with 8 bases lying between them. The germline CDR1 and CDR2 sequences are SNHLY and FYNNEI. CDR3 length equals 12 residues. The CDR3 DNA reads TGTGCCAGCAGTGAAATGGCGGGTACGCAGTATTTT. Amino acid sequence: CASSEMAGTQYF.

This chain joins TRBV3-1 (or the pseudogene TRBV3-2) and TRBJ1-5; D uncertain. CDR1 and CDR2 (germline): LGHDT, YNNKEL (reference sequence). Trimming took 1 base from V and 4 from J, leaving 8 bases between them. The CDR3 loop spans 14 amino acids. The CDR3 is CASSQAVMNQPQHF. The CDR3 bases are TGTGCCAGCAGCCAAGCGGTTATGAATCAGCCCCAGCATTTT.

The chain is built from TRBV18 and TRBJ2-6; tentatively, D is TRBD2 (5 bases). The ends were cut back, 0 bases at V and 0 bases at J, with 9 bases in the middle. The CDR3 extends over 17 amino acids. The V gene's germline CDR1 is KGHSH and CDR2 LQKENI. DNA for the CDR3: TGTGCCAGCTCACCACCGGGGAGCCGCTCTGGGGCCAACGTCCTGACTTTC. It encodes CASSPPGSRSGANVLTF.

This chain joins TRBV2 and TRBJ1-1; D may be TRBD1 (5 bases). Germline V lookup: CDR1 SNHLY, CDR2 FYNNEI. The CDR3 is made up of 12 amino acids. Deletions cut 6 bases from V and 7 bases from J, with 12 bases between. CDR3 bases: TGTGCCAGCAGGGCGGACACACATGAAGCTTTCTTT. This encodes CASRADTHEAFF. The entire variable domain, with the rest obtained from reference TRBV2 and TRBJ1-1, is as follows: EPEVTQTPSHQVTQMGQEVILRCVPISNHLYFYWYRQILGQKVEFLVSFYNNEISEKSEIFDDQFSVERPDGSNFTLKIRSTKLEDSAMYFCASRADTHEAFFGQGTRLTVV.

V usage is TRBV27 and J usage is TRBJ2-5; 7 positions match TRBD1. The ends lost 4 bases at V and 4 bases at J; junction bases unmatched: 15. Germline V gives CDR1 MNHEY, CDR2 SMNVEV (reference sequence). CDR3 length equals 17 residues. The CDR3 is CASSSTVGQPTRETQYF. CDR3 nucleotide sequence: TGTGCCAGCAGTTCCACCGTGGGACAGCCAACTCGAGAGACCCAGTACTTC.

J is TRBJ2-3 and V is TRBV7-8, with 10 bases matching TRBD2. V shed 5 bases, J shed 1 base, and the junction held 24 bases outside the gene matches. This CDR3 region has 22 residues. From germline, CDR1 is SGHVS and CDR2 FQNEAQ. Here the CDR3 reads CASSVSPRLAGTTASGTDTQYF. The CDR3 nucleotides are TGTGCCAGCAGCGTTAGCCCAAGACTAGCGGGCACTACCGCTTCTGGCACAGATACGCAGTATTTT.

The chain joins TRBV3-1 (or the pseudogene TRBV3-2) to TRBJ1-6; TRBD1 matches at 7 bases. Germline V gives CDR1 LGHDT, CDR2 YNNKEL (reference sequence). CDR3 size: 15 residues. Losses at the gene ends were 2 bases for V and 10 bases for J; bases not matched to a gene: 8. The CDR3: CASSQRQGPFSPLHF. The CDR3 bases are TGTGCCAGCAGCCAAAGACAGGGCCCCTTCTCACCCCTCCACTTT.

This chain links TRBV11-1 with TRBJ1-2; 10 nucleotides line up with TRBD1. The germline V gene encodes CDR1 SGHAT and CDR2 FQDESV (reference sequence). CDR3 length: 15 residues. Trimming took 6 bases from V and 5 from J; bases not matched to a gene: 9. The CDR3 DNA reads TGTGCCAGCAGGCCCCGGGACAGGGGACGTTATGGCTACACCTTC. Its translation is CASRPRDRGRYGYTF.

V gene TRBV28 combines with J gene TRBJ2-7; 8 nucleotides agree with TRBD1. Germline V gene lookup returns CDR1 MDHEN and CDR2 SYDVKM. Germline trimming cut 2 bases from V and 4 bases from J; bases unmatched to any gene: 4. The CDR3 totals 14 residues. This CDR3 is CASSLGQGLYEQYF. CDR3 nucleotide sequence: TGTGCCAGCAGTTTAGGACAGGGATTATACGAGCAGTACTTC.